Below are 8 T cell receptor beta chains sequenced from a single sample in a study of Ad26.COV2.S vaccination and SARS-CoV-2 variants. TCRdb's table, derived via immunoSEQ multiplex PCR, lists solely in-frame clones and lacks some. The sample comprises nearly 400,000 clones, around nine tenths of which are singletons, and approximately 1.9% rests with the top ten. Treatment noted: some 20 received Ad26.COV2.S at low or high dose, single or two shots; about 5 received placebo; per-sample allocation not given. Samples came from day 63 after the first vaccine or placebo injection. The starting material was peripheral blood, obtained in a trial of Ad26.COV2.S vaccine versus placebo. These receptor sequences come from a person between 18 and 65 years old who received the Ad26.COV2.S COVID-19 vaccine or a placebo.

The J gene is TRBJ1-1, the V gene TRBV7-9; D is unclear. This CDR3 is built from 14 residues. Germline CDR1 is SEHNR and CDR2 is FQNEAQ (reference sequence). The V and J ends lost 5 bases and 1 base respectively, with 11 bases between them. The CDR3 region is CASSGRVTNTEAFF. The CDR3 region has the DNA TGTGCCAGCAGCGGGCGGGTGACGAACACTGAAGCTTTCTTT.

The genes are TRBV5-4 and TRBJ2-1; 12 bases line up with TRBD2. CDR3 size: 13 residues. The junction had 5 bases not matched to a gene; V was cut back by 7 bases and J by 9 bases. Per the germline V gene, CDR1 is SGHNT and CDR2 is YYREEE (reference sequence). In DNA, the CDR3 is TGTGCCAGCCGACTAGCGGGAGTTCGTGAGCAGTTCTTC. Protein product: CASRLAGVREQFF.

A few counts support this clone. The genes are TRBV3-1 (or the pseudogene TRBV3-2) and TRBJ2-3; D possibly uses TRBD1 or TRBD2 (5 bases each). There are 16 residues in the CDR3. Germline V gives CDR1 LGHDT, CDR2 YNNKEL (reference sequence). Trimming removed 4 bases at V and 0 bases at J, with 14 bases between. The CDR3 bases are TGTGCCAGCAGCCCCCTGGGGGTCCCTAGCACAGATACGCAGTATTTT. Residues: CASSPLGVPSTDTQYF.

The V call is TRBV14, the J call TRBJ1-4; a weak D match, TRBD1 (6 bases). This CDR3 contains 15 residues. Germline-derived CDR1 and CDR2 are SGHDN and FVKESK. The V end lost 3 bases, the J end lost 5 bases, and 13 bases lay between the germline ends. The DNA of the CDR3 is TGTGCCAGCAGCCATCTGGACAGCCCAAATGAAAAACTGTTTTTT. It specifies CASSHLDSPNEKLFF.

The rearrangement links TRBV5-1 to TRBJ2-2, with TRBD2 matching 9 bases. After removal of 1 base from V and 4 bases from J, the junction contained 5 bases not matched to a gene. This CDR3 has 16 amino acids. CDR1 is SGHRS, CDR2 YFSETQ, per germline. CDR3 nucleotide sequence: TGCGCCAGCAGCTTGCGAGTAGCGGGAGTCACCGGGGAGCTGTTTTTT. Translated, it gives CASSLRVAGVTGELFF.

This clone was seen a single time. The chain joins TRBV18 to TRBJ1-1; weak D call: TRBD1 (5 bases). The CDR3 is 14 residues long. V lost 0 bases and J lost 10, with 15 bases in between. Germline V CDR1 and CDR2: KGHSH, LQKENI. CDR3 sequence: CASSPPSGSGGAFF. Written as DNA, the CDR3 is TGTGCCAGCTCACCACCCTCAGGTTCTGGGGGAGCTTTCTTT.

Remarks on this clone: The junction departs from germline at one end; a sequencing error may be responsible. The V and J genes are TRBV5-5 and TRBJ2-5, with 9 bases identical to TRBD1. This CDR3 has 12 residues. The V gene's germline CDR1 is SGHKS and CDR2 YYEKEE (reference sequence). CDR3 loop: CASSLDRRDRDF. CDR3 bases: TGTGCCAGCAGCTTGGACCGTCGGGACAGGGACTTC.

The genes are TRBV28 and TRBJ1-6; 8 bases line up with TRBD1. CDR3 length: 16 amino acids. The J segment lost 11 bases and the V segment lost 1 base, leaving 10 bases of the junction unmatched. Germline lookup yields CDR1 MDHEN and CDR2 SYDVKM. The CDR3 is CASSLSLGQGKTPLHF. The CDR3 bases are TGTGCCAGCAGTTTATCCCTAGGACAGGGAAAGACACCCCTCCACTTT.